This T cell receptor (beta chain) is drawn from a study of shared clonotypes between healthy human individuals. General observations from the study: Naive CD4 clonotypes were shared across several donors at around 5%. The study found lower generation probabilities in non-shared clonotypes than in those shared by all four donors.

TCRdb's copy holds only in-frame clones and misses some; the assay was immunoSEQ multiplex PCR. The sample lists roughly 2.4 million clones, around 95% occurring once. This clone was seen only once. What it binds is not known. Free of recent acute infections or vaccinations, the donors were healthy HIV-negative adults. From CD4+ cells came CD45RA+ naive and CD45RA-negative memory subsets. This clonotype was obtained from a man younger than 30 in good health. What was sequenced was naive CD4+ T cells sorted from blood. Subset denoted: CD45RA+ positively selected.

CDR3 bases: TGCGCCAGCAGCCCCGGAGTCGGGGAGCTGTTTTTT. Its translation: CASSPGVGELFF. V and J are TRBV4-1 and TRBJ2-2, with unresolved D. This CDR3 is 12 amino acids long. Trimming removed 4 bases at V and 7 bases at J, with 7 bases between. In germline, CDR1 is MGHRA, CDR2 YSYEKL.